This T cell receptor beta chain was found in a study of CD4 T cells in relation to SARS-CoV-2 and coronaviruses. Whole-study context: After about nine days of antigen culture, PBMC TCR beta CDR3s were sequenced. Whole-study results and caveats: No donor gave both pre-pandemic and post-infection samples.

Note on this clone: Its matching antigen is unknown.

CD4+ T cells from unexposed donors were obtained before the COVID-19 pandemic (2011-2018). After more than eight days of culture, CD4+ T cells were isolated. Clones were sequenced by immunoSEQ multiplex PCR, and TCRdb holds only the in-frame ones, with some missing. The sample lists more than 15,000 clones; about 77% were seen once. This CDR3 spans 18 amino acids. Germline V lookup: CDR1 SEHNR, CDR2 FQNEAQ (reference sequence). Trimming removed 5 bases from V and 2 bases from J; junction bases left unmatched: 16. The receptor comes from a human donor in good health. The chain employs TRBV7-9 and TRBJ2-5, with 8 bases identical to TRBD1. Sequencing used CD4+ T cells from PBMCs, cultured in vitro. The CDR3 region has the DNA TGTGCCAGCAGCCGCCCCCCGACCAAGACAGGGGCGCAAGAGACCCAGTACTTC. Amino acid sequence: CASSRPPTKTGAQETQYF. Based on the CDR3 plus reference TRBV7-9 and TRBJ2-5, the full variable domain is DTGVSQNPRHKITKRGQNVTFRCDPISEHNRLYWYRQTLGQGPEFLTYFQNEAQLEKSRLLSDRFSAERPKGSFSTLEIQRTEQGDSAMYLCASSRPPTKTGAQETQYFGPGTRLLVL.